This T cell receptor beta chain comes out of a study of cytomegalovirus exposure and HLA in healthy donors. Study-wide findings and caveats: When a later analysis compared HLA-associated TCR beta chains with equally common others, the HLA-associated chains turned out to be more clonally expanded and to have lower generation probabilities.

It was healthy bone marrow donors who served as donors. The V gene end was trimmed by 4 bases and the J gene end by 10 bases; junction bases not matched to a gene: 8. Germline V gene lookup returns CDR1 KGHSH and CDR2 LQKENI. The CDR3 loop spans 15 amino acids. This clone was recorded a few times. Its target is unknown. The PCR made use of 60 Vbeta and 13 Jbeta primers. Using immunoSEQ multiplex PCR, the repertoire was profiled, and TCRdb retains in-frame clones only, with some absent. The sample includes roughly 160,000 clones, approximately 77% seen only once; the top ten take roughly 2%. This receptor was obtained from a man aged 45 to 65 in good health and CMV-seropositive. The chain recombines TRBV18 with TRBJ1-6; TRBD1 matches at 9 bases. The sample comprised PBMCs. The CDR3 here is CASSLTQGADSPLHF. In DNA, the CDR3 is TGTGCCAGCTCACTCACACAGGGGGCTGACTCACCCCTCCACTTT. The full variable domain, in which reference TRBV18 and TRBJ1-6 provide the parts outside the CDR3, is NAGVMQNPRHLVRRRGQEARLRCSPMKGHSHVYWYRQLPEEGLKFMVYLQKENIIDESGMPKERFSAEFPKEGPSILRIQQVVRGDSAAYFCASSLTQGADSPLHFGNGTRLTVT.